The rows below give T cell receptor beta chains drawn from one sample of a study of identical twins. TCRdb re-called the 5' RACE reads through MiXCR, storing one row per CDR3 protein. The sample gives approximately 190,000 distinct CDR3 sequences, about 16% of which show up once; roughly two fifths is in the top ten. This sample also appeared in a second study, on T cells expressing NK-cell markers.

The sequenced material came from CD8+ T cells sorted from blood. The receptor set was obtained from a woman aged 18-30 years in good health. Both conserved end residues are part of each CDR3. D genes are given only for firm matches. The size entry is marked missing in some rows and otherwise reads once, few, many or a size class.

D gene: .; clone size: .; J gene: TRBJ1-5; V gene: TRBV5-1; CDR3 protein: CAPRGGGNQPQHF; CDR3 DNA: TGCGCTCCGCGAGGGGGAGGCAATCAGCCCCAGCATTTT
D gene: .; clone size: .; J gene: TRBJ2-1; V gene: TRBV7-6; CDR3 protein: CASSAPPNEQFF; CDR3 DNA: TGTGCCAGCAGTGCCCCGCCCAATGAGCAGTTCTTC
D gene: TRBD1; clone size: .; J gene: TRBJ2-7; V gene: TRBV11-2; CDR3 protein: CASSKDRGSYEQYF; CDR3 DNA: TGTGCCAGCAGCAAAGACAGGGGGTCCTACGAGCAGTACTTC
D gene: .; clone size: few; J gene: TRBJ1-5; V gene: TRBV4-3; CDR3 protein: CASSQDRGSNQPQHF; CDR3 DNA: TGCGCCAGCAGCCAAGATCGGGGTAGCAATCAGCCCCAGCATTTT
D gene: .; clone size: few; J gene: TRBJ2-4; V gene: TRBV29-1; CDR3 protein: CSARKIKNVGENIQYF; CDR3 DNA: TGCAGCGCCCGAAAGATCAAAAATGTGGGTGAAAACATTCAGTACTTC
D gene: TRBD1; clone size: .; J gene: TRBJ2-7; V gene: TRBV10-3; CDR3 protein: CAISTRTGIHEQYF; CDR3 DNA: TGTGCCATCAGTACCCGGACAGGGATCCACGAGCAGTACTTC
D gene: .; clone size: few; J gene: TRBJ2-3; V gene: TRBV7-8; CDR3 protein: CASKGVAASTDTQYF; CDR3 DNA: TGTGCCAGCAAAGGGGTAGCGGCTAGCACAGATACGCAGTATTTT
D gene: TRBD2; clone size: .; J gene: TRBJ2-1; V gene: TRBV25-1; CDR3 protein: CASSESGGSSYNEQFF; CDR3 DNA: TGTGCCAGCAGTGAAAGCGGCGGGAGCTCCTACAATGAGCAGTTCTTC
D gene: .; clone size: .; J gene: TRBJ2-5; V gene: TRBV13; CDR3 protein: CASSLGLGAQETQYF; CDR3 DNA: TGTGCCAGCAGCTTAGGGCTAGGGGCCCAAGAGACCCAGTACTTC
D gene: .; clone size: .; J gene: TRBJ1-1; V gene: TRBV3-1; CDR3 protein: CASSLYDRPNTEAFF; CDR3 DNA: TGTGCCAGCAGCCTGTACGACAGACCGAACACTGAAGCTTTCTTT
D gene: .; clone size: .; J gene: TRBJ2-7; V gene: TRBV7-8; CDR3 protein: CASSLRPMCEQYF; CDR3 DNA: TGTGCCAGCAGCTTACGTCCCATGTGCGAGCAGTACTTC
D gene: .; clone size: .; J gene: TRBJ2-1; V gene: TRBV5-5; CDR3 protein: CASSFFEQFF; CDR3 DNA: TGTGCCAGCAGCTTTTTTGAGCAGTTCTTC
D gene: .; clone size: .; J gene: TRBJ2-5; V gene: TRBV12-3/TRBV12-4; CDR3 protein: CASSFWDQETQYF; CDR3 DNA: TGTGCCAGCAGTTTTTGGGACCAAGAGACCCAGTACTTC
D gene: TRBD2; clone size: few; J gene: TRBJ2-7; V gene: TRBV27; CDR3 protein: CASTLRLAGVYEQYF; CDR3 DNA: TGTGCCAGCACTCTTCGACTAGCGGGAGTCTACGAGCAGTACTTC
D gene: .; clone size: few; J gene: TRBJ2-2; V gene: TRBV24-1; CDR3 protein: CATSDLQGTGELFF; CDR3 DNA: TGTGCCACCAGTGATTTGCAAGGGACCGGGGAGCTGTTTTTT
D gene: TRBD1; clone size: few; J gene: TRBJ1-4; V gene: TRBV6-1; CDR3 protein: CASTGGQGVEKLFF; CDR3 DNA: TGTGCCAGCACGGGCGGCCAGGGGGTTGAAAAACTGTTTTTT
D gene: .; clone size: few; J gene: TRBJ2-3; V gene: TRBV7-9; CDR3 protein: CASSSDYGNTDTQYF; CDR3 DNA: TGTGCCAGCAGCTCGGACTACGGAAACACAGATACGCAGTATTTT
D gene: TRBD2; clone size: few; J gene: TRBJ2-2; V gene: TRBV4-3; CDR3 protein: CASSQERAGGTGELFF; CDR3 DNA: TGCGCCAGCAGCCAAGAAAGAGCGGGAGGTACCGGGGAGCTGTTTTTT
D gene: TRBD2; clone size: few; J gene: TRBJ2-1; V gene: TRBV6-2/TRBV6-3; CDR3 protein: CASSGLVEEEQFF; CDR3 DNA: TGTGCCAGCTCGGGACTAGTCGAAGAAGAGCAGTTCTTC
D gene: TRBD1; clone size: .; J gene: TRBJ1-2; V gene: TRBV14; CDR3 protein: CASSTGQVYGYTF; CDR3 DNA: TGTGCCAGCAGCACGGGACAGGTGTATGGCTACACCTTC
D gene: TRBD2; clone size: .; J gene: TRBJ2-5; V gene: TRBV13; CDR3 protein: CASSPSPGLVETQYF; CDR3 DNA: TGTGCCAGCAGCCCATCCCCCGGACTAGTGGAGACCCAGTACTTC
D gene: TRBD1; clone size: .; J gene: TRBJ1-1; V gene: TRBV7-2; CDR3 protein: CASSSAGTGYTEAFF; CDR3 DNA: TGTGCCAGCAGCTCCGCCGGGACAGGGTACACTGAAGCTTTCTTT
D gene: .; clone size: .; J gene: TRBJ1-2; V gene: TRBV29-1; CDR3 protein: CSVPSLGDYGYTF; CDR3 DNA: TGCAGCGTTCCTTCCCTGGGGGACTATGGCTACACCTTC
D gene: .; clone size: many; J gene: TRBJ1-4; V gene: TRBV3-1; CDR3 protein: CASSPTDATNEKLFF; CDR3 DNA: TGTGCCAGCAGCCCGACAGACGCAACTAATGAAAAACTGTTTTTT
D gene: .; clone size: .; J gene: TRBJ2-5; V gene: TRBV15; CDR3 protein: CATSRDRGLGSGETQYF; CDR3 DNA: TGTGCCACCAGCAGAGATCGAGGTTTGGGATCGGGGGAGACCCAGTACTTC
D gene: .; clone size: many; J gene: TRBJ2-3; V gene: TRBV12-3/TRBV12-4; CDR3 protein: CAIDTEGGDTQYF; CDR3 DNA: TGTGCCATCGACACGGAGGGGGGAGATACGCAGTATTTT
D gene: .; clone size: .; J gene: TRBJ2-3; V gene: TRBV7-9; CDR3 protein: CASSLVLEPDTQYF; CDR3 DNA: TGTGCCAGCAGCTTAGTTCTGGAGCCCGATACGCAGTATTTT
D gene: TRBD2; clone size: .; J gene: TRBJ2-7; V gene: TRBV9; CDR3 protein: CASSVSGGAGEQYF; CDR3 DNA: TGTGCCAGCAGCGTATCCGGGGGGGCCGGCGAGCAGTACTTC
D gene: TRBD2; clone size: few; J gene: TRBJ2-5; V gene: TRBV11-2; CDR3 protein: CASSLDMGLAGETQYF; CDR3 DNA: TGTGCCAGCAGCTTAGATATGGGACTAGCCGGAGAGACCCAGTACTTC
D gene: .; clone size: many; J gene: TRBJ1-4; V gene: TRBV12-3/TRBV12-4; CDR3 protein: CASSWDGNEKLFF; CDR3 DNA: TGTGCCAGCAGTTGGGACGGGAATGAAAAACTGTTTTTT
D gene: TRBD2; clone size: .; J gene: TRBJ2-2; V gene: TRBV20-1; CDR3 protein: CIARGRETDTGELFF; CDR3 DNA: TGCATTGCTAGAGGGCGGGAGACCGACACCGGGGAGCTGTTTTTT
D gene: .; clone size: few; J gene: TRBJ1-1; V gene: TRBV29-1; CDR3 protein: CSDAGGIVTEAFF; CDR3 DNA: TGCAGTGACGCTGGAGGTATCGTCACTGAAGCTTTCTTT
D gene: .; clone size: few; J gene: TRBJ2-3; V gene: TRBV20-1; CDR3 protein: CSASGDGGTDTQYF; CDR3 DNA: TGCAGTGCTAGCGGGGACGGGGGCACAGATACGCAGTATTTT
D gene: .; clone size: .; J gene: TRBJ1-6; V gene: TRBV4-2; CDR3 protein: CASSRTGNSPLHF; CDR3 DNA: TGTGCCAGCAGCCGAACAGGGAATTCACCCCTCCACTTT
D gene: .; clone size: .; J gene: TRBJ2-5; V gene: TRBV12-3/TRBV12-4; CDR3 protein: CASSPTGSPGYQETQYF; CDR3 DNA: TGTGCCAGCAGTCCTACCGGTTCCCCGGGGTACCAAGAGACCCAGTACTTC
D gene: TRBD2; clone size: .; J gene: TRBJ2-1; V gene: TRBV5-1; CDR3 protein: CASSFSGGKYNEQFF; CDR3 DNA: TGCGCCAGCAGCTTTAGCGGGGGTAAATACAATGAGCAGTTCTTC
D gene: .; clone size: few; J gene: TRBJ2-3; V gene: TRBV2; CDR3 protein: CATVGQSGMDTQYF; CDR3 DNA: TGTGCCACAGTGGGGCAGTCCGGGATGGATACGCAGTATTTT
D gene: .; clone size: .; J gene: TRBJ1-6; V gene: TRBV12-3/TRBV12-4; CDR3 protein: CASSLRGSSSYNSPLHF; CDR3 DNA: TGTGCCAGCAGTTTACGCGGGTCGAGCTCCTATAATTCACCCCTCCACTTT
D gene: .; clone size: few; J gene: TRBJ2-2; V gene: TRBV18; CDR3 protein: CASSPHPGELFF; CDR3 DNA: TGTGCCAGCTCACCACATCCCGGGGAGCTGTTTTTT
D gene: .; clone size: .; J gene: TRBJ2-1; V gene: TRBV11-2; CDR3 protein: CASSTAYNEQFF; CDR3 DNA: TGTGCCAGCAGCACAGCTTACAATGAGCAGTTCTTC
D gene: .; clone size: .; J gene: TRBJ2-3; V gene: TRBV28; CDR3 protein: CASSPESETSTDTQYF; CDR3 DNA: TGTGCCAGCAGTCCGGAGTCGGAAACTAGCACAGATACGCAGTATTTT
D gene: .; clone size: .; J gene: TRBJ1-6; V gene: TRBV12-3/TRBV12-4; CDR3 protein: CASTLEGPRNSPLHF; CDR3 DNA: TGTGCCAGCACCCTAGAAGGGCCGCGGAATTCACCCCTCCACTTT
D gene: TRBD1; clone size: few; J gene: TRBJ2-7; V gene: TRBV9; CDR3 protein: CASSVGQGNYEQYF; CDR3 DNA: TGTGCCAGCAGCGTCGGACAGGGGAACTACGAGCAGTACTTC
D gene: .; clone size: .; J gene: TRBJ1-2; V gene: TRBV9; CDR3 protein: CASSQMEGFYGYTF; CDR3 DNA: TGTGCCAGCAGCCAGATGGAGGGGTTCTATGGCTACACCTTC